This T cell receptor (beta chain) was observed in a study of identical twins. Overall study findings and caveats: Diverse VJ usage suggested most zero-insertion clonotypes were not invariant T cells. Excess low generation probability was seen in twin-shared out-of-frame alpha sequences. In monozygotic twins, models underestimated the sharing of out-of-frame TCR alpha.

Details on this clonotype: Its antigen remains unknown.

Addition of a universal primer site occurred through template switching, and cDNA carried unique molecular identifiers. From the 5' RACE reads, TCRdb called clonotypes with MiXCR, one entry per CDR3 protein. The table includes 1.5 million to 2 million distinct CDR3 sequences, roughly 35% detected once. The material sequenced was cord blood. This sequence originates from a newborn girl in good health.

The CDR3 sequence is CSVQRGTGTDTQYF. DNA for the CDR3: TGCAGCGTCCAAAGGGGGACAGGCACAGATACGCAGTATTTT. V gene TRBV29-1 combines with J gene TRBJ2-3, with 7 bases identical to TRBD1. The germline CDR1 and CDR2 sequences are SQVTM and ANQGSEA. With V trimmed by 6 bases and J by 1 base, 7 bases remained unmatched. The CDR3 totals 14 residues.